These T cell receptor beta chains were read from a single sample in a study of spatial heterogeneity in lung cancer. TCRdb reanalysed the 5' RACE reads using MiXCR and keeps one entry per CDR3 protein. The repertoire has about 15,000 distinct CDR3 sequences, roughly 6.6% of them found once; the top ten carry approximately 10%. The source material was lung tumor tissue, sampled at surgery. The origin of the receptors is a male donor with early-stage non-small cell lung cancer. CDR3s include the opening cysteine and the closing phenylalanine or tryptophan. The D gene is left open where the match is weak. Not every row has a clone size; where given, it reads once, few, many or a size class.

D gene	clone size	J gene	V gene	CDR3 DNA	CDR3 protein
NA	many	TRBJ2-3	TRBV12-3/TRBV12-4	TGTGCCAGCAGCCCCTCGTGGGCAGATACGCAGTATTTT	CASSPSWADTQYF
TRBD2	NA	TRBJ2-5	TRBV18	TGTGCCAGCTCACCAAACCTCTTGCGGGGGGTCCAAGAGACCCAGTACTTC	CASSPNLLRGVQETQYF
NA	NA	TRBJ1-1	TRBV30	TGTGCCTGTTCGTGGGGGAACACTGAAGCTTTCTTT	CACSWGNTEAFF
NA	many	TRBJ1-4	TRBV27	TGTGCCAGCAGCAACAAAAACCGGCCTGAAAAACTGTTTTTT	CASSNKNRPEKLFF
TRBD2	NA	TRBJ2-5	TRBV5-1	TGCGCCAGCAGCCCCAGCGGGGGGGCTTCTGCGGAGACCCAGTACTTC	CASSPSGGASAETQYF
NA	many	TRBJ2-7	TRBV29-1	TGCAGCGTCGTTACCGGCACCTACGAGCAGTACTTC	CSVVTGTYEQYF
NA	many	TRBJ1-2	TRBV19	TGTGCCAGTAGTATCGGGGGTAACTATGGCTACACCTTC	CASSIGGNYGYTF
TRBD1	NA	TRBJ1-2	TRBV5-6	TGTGCCAGCAGCTTGGAGGACAGGGCGGAGGGCTACACCTTC	CASSLEDRAEGYTF
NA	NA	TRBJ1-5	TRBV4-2	TGTGCCAGCAGCCCGGGACCTGAGAGCAATCAGCCCCAGCATTTT	CASSPGPESNQPQHF
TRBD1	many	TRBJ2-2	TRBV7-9	TGTGCCAGCAGCTTAGCCTCCGGGACAGGGTGGACCGGGGAGCTGTTTTTT	CASSLASGTGWTGELFF
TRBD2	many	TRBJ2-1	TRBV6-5	TGTGCCAGCAGTTACGCGGGACTAGATTTCTACAATGAGCAGTTCTTC	CASSYAGLDFYNEQFF
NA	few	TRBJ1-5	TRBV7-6	TGTGCCAGCAGCGTACAGGAGAATCAGCCCCAGCATTTT	CASSVQENQPQHF
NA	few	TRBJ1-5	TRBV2	TGTGCCACGGGGGGGATTCAGAATCAGCCCCAGCATTTT	CATGGIQNQPQHF
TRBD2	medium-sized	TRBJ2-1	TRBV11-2	TGTGCCAGCAGCTTAGCGGGAGGGCCGTATAATGAGCAGTTCTTC	CASSLAGGPYNEQFF
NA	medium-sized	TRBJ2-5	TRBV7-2	TGTGCCAGCAGCGTCTCGGGGGAGACCCAGTACTTC	CASSVSGETQYF
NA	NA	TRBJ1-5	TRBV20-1	TGCAGTGCTAGAGATGCGGGCCCAGATCAGCCCCAGCATTTT	CSARDAGPDQPQHF
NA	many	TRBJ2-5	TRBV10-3	TGTGCCACCTCCGGCTCATTGTACCAAGAGACCCAGTACTTC	CATSGSLYQETQYF
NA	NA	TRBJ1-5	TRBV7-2	TGTGCCAGCAGCTTCGGTCCACCGGCCCAGCCCCAGCATTTT	CASSFGPPAQPQHF
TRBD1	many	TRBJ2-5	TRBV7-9	TGTGCCAGCAGCTTAGCGACAGGGTCTGAGACCCAGTACTTC	CASSLATGSETQYF
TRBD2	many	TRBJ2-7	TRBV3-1	TGTGCCAGCAGCCCAATAGCGGGAGGATCTTACGAGCAGTACTTC	CASSPIAGGSYEQYF
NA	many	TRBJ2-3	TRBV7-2	TGTGCCAGCAGCTTAGGTACGGAGCGTAACACAGATACGCAGTATTTT	CASSLGTERNTDTQYF
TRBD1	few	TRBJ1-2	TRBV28	TGTGCCAGCAGTTTGGGACAGGGCGGCTACACCTTC	CASSLGQGGYTF
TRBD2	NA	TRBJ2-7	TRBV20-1	TGCAGTGCTCCCCGACTAGCGGGAGGCGATACAGTTAACTACGAGCAGTACTTC	CSAPRLAGGDTVNYEQYF
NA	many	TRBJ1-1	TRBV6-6	TGTGCCAGCAGTTACTCACACGCGACTGAAGCTTTCTTT	CASSYSHATEAFF
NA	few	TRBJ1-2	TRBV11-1	TGTGCCAGCAGCTTTGGCAGGGGTGAGGATGGCTACACCTTC	CASSFGRGEDGYTF
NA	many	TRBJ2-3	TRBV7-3	TGTGCCAGCAGCTTAAGGCCAGGGGAAGATACGCAGTATTTT	CASSLRPGEDTQYF
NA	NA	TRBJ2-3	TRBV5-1	TGCGCCAGCAGCCAAAGCACAGATACGCAGTATTTT	CASSQSTDTQYF
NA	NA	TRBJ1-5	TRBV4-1	TGCGCCAGCAGCCAAGACCGGGCAGGTGAGAATCAGCCCCAGCATTTT	CASSQDRAGENQPQHF